This TCR beta chain derives from a study of T cell responses to AZD1222 COVID-19 vaccine (dated by TCRdb to the early 2020s). In the study overall: AZD1222 recipients given second doses at about 4 weeks or at about 12 weeks were pooled, since spike-specific TCR depth and breadth were not found to differ between the two schedules. Trial participants were enrolled by age into subgroups of 18-55, 56-69 and 70-plus years, and 148, 28 and 57 TCR-sequenced participants, respectively, were included in these subgroups. A total of 230 to 250 trial participants underwent TCR sequencing, of whom about 200 received two doses of AZD1222 and 26 received two doses of the MenACWY control vaccine. Broader findings and caveats from the paper: The 56-69-year group was small, and its depth increase did not reach significance, likely because of low power. The whole spike protein was spanned by vaccine-associated CD4 TCRs, and dominant responses were seen in regions 160-218 and 743-854. After two AZD1222 doses, spike-specific TCR breadth and depth were significantly higher than at day 0 and than in MenACWY recipients. Conclusions about previously exposed vaccinees are limited, since just six AZD1222 recipients were seropositive for SARS-CoV-2 at baseline. Because no samples from the day 14 peak response were available, repertoires could be characterized only after the peak T cell response. Participants were mostly white British and included more females than males, and it was suggested by the authors that clonal diversity may have been underestimated. Epitopes outside the regions mutated in the B.1.351 and B.1.1.7 variants were reportedly recognized by nearly half of the unique spike-specific TCRs.

The CDR3 regions of human TCRbeta chains were analyzed by immunosequencing. Processing in the source paper ran as follows. TCRs in the repertoires were compared against a reference library of SARS-CoV-2-specific TCRs that had been generated with the MIRA antigen-specificity platform. Breadth was defined as the fraction of unique TCRs that were SARS-CoV-2-associated. Depth was defined as the fraction of total T cells that were SARS-CoV-2-associated. Using the MIRA data, each spike-specific TCR was assigned both to the spike region to which the TCR was reactive and to a CD4 or CD8 class. Log10-transformed breadth and depth values were compared by one-way ANOVA with Sidak's multiple comparisons tests. TCRdb carries this immuneACCESS record with in-frame sequences only. Its versions omit some clonotypes, under half of them owing to an unresolved V gene in the studies checked, with the rest unexplained. V and J calls and clone size are those listed in that table; D and trimming were worked out from the DNA. The sample table shows over 150,000 clones, and 88% are seen once. The top ten hold roughly 2.9% of the sample.

What the time point label conveys for this sample: baseline before first vaccination. Samples from vaccinated people were obtained from the UK trials COV001 and COV002, which included a single-blind randomized controlled phase 2/3 trial of AZD1222 (ChAdOx1 nCoV-19) in healthy adults. Trial participant PBMC samples were collected at day 0 and day 28 after the second dose for TCRbeta chain sequencing. Concerning this clone: The target of this receptor is not known. Base qualities are not recorded, but no much larger clone differs from it by a single base.

V has 3 bases trimmed and J has 6 bases trimmed; junction bases matching no gene number 12. The CDR3 measures 16 amino acids from cysteine to phenylalanine. Kept here is only the CDR3 DNA, which spans 48 bases and is read in frame from base 1. The germline V gene (reference sequence) supplies CDR1 DFQATT and CDR2 SNEGSKA. Recombination linked TRBV20-1 to TRBJ2-1; the central 9 bases match TRBD1. Sequencing was performed on peripheral blood, taken on day 0 of AZD1222 vaccination. The receptor was isolated from an adult in good health. CDR3 reads: CSASFGLVTGGNEQFF. The DNA sequence is given as TGCAGTGCTAGTTTCGGGCTTGTGACAGGGGGCAATGAGCAGTTCTTC.